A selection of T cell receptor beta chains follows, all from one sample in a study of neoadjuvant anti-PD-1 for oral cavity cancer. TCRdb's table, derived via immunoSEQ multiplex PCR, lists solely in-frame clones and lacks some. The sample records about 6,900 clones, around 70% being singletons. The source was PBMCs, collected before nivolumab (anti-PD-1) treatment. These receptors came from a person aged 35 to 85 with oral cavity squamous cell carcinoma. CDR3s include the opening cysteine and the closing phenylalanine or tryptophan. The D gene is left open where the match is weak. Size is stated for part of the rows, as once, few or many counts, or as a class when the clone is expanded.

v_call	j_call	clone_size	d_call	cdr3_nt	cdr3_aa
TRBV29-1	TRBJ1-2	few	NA	TGCAGCGTTGAAAGGAGGGGCTCCAACTATGGCTACACCTTC	CSVERRGSNYGYTF
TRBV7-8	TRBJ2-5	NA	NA	TGTGCCAGCAGCTTAGGGGGGGAGCGCCAAGAGACCCAGTACTTC	CASSLGGERQETQYF
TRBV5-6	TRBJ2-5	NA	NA	TGTGCCAGCAGTTACCGACAGGGGAGGGTAGAGACCCAGTACTTC	CASSYRQGRVETQYF
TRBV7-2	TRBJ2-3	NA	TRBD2	TGTGCCAGCGGAGAAACCGGGACTAGCGTCACAGATACGCAGTATTTT	CASGETGTSVTDTQYF
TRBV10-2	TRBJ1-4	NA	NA	TGCGCCAGCAGTGAGGGTGAGGGGAGAACGGAAAAACTGTTTTTT	CASSEGEGRTEKLFF
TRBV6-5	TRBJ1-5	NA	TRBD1	TGTGCCAGCAGTCTAGGACAGGGGGCGATTCAGCCCCAGCATTTT	CASSLGQGAIQPQHF
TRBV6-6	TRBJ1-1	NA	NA	TGTGCCAGCAGTCGGACAGAGAACACTGAAGCTTTCTTT	CASSRTENTEAFF
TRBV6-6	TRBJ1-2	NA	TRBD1	TGTGCCAGCAAAGAAGGGGGCGGAGGAAACTATGGCTACACCTTC	CASKEGGGGNYGYTF
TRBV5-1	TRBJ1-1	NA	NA	TGCGCCAGCAGCGCCGGGACGGGCACTGAAGCTTTCTTT	CASSAGTGTEAFF
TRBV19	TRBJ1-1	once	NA	TGTGCCAGTAACCTTGGGGGGGACCAGAACACTGAAGCTTTCTTT	CASNLGGDQNTEAFF
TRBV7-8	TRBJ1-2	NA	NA	TGTGCCAGCAGCTCAGCAATCCAGGGGAGAGGCTACACCTTC	CASSSAIQGRGYTF
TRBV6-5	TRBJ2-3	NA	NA	TGTGCCAGCAGTTACCGGTCTAGGACAGATACGCAGTATTTT	CASSYRSRTDTQYF
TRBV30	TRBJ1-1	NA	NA	TGTGCCTGGAGTGTTCCCCGGATCCAGAGGATGAACACTGAAGCTTTCTTT	CAWSVPRIQRMNTEAFF
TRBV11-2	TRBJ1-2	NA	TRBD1	TGTGCCAGCAGCCCCGCGACAGGGGTAGGCTATGGCTACACCTTC	CASSPATGVGYGYTF
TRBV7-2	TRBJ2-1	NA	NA	TGTGCCAGCAGCTTATCAATGAACAATGAGCAGTTCTTC	CASSLSMNNEQFF
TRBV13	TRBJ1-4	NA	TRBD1	TGTGCCAGCAGCTCACCGGGACAGGGGGATGATGAAAAACTGTTTTTT	CASSSPGQGDDEKLFF
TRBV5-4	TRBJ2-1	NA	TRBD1	TGTGCCAGCAGCTTGGCCCCGGGACAGGCTACCAATGAGCAGTTCTTC	CASSLAPGQATNEQFF
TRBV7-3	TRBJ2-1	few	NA	TGTGCCAGCAGCTTAACGCCAGGAGAAGAGCAGTTCTTC	CASSLTPGEEQFF
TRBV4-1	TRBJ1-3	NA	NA	TGCGCCAGCAGCCAAGAGCACCTGTCTGGAAACACCATATATTTT	CASSQEHLSGNTIYF
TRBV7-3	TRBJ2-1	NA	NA	TGTGCCAGCAGCTTAATAGGGGGTTCCAATGAGCAGTTCTTC	CASSLIGGSNEQFF
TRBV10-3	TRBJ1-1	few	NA	TGTGCCATCTCGACAGAGAACACTGAAGCTTTCTTT	CAISTENTEAFF
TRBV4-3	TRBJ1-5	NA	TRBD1	TGCGCCAGCAGCCTACACTATAGACAGGGGGCTCAGCCCCAGCATTTT	CASSLHYRQGAQPQHF
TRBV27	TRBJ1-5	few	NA	TGTGCCAGCAGTTTCCAAATACCCCTAAGCAATCAGCCCCAGCATTTT	CASSFQIPLSNQPQHF
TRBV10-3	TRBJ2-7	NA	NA	TGTGCCATCAGTGACAATCTCTACGAGCAGTACTTC	CAISDNLYEQYF
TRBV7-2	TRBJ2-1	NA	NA	TGTGCCAGCAGCCAACTACTCCTAGGGGGAAATGAGCAGTTCTTC	CASSQLLLGGNEQFF
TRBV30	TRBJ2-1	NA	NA	TGTGCCTGGAGAAGGCGGGCTTACAATGAGCAGTTCTTC	CAWRRRAYNEQFF
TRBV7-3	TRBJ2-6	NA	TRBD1	TGTGCCAGCAGCTTAGTCCCGGATACAACAGGGGCTGGGGCCAACGTCCTGACTTTC	CASSLVPDTTGAGANVLTF
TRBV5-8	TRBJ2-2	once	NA	TGTGCCAGCAGGTTGAGGGGGTCGAGGAACACCGGGGAGCTGTTTTTT	CASRLRGSRNTGELFF
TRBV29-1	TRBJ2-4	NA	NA	TGCAGCGTTGAAGAAGGGAGGTTACAGTACTTC	CSVEEGRLQYF
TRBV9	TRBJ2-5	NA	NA	TGTGCCAGCTCGTTTGGGGGCGCGGGGGAGACCCAGTACTTC	CASSFGGAGETQYF
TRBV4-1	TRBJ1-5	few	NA	TGCGCCAGCAGCCAATTTGACAATAGCAATCAGCCCCAGCATTTT	CASSQFDNSNQPQHF
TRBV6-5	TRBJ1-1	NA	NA	TGTGCCAGCACCGAAGACAGCCGATGGACTGAAGCTTTCTTT	CASTEDSRWTEAFF
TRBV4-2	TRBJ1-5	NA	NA	TGTGCCAGCAGCCAAGATCCGGGAGCTAGCAATCAGCCCCAGCATTTT	CASSQDPGASNQPQHF